This TCR beta chain came from a study of shared clonotypes between healthy human individuals. As for the study in general: Each donor's CD8 memory used one plate, CD8 naive two, each CD4 subset three.

Broader study findings: In contrast to clonotypes shared by all four donors, non-shared clonotypes had lower generation probabilities. Larger estimated richness was generally recorded for naive subsets relative to memory subsets.

Germline V gives CDR1 SEHNR, CDR2 FQNEAQ (reference sequence). The CDR3 runs 13 residues. The protocol was immunoSEQ multiplex PCR, while the TCRdb copy is restricted to in-frame clones and leaves out a portion. Of fewer than 1.6 million clones listed, 98% to 99% were seen once; the top ten hold around 0.38%. With regard to this clone: The target antigen is unknown. One end of the junction varies from germline; a read error may be responsible.

The receptor was isolated from a man under 40 in good health. The gene calls are TRBV7-9 and TRBJ1-2; tentative D call: TRBD1 (5 bases). The sample taken for sequencing was naive CD4+ T cells sorted from blood. Documented subset: CD45RA+ positively selected. The CDR3 reads CASRYKDGGPFSF. For the CDR3, the DNA is TGTGCCAGCAGATACAAGGATGGGGGACCCTTCTCTTTC.